This TCR beta chain was sequenced during a study of blood T cells in healthy people across ages. Deletions cut 5 bases from V and 1 base from J, with 18 bases between. Germline values: CDR1 KGHDR, CDR2 SFDVKD. The CDR3 has 17 residues. Isolation recovered at least 6.5 million PBMCs from every sample. It was with a sample-barcoded 5' primer and a J-beta primer mix that a second PCR of roughly 6 to 11 cycles was run. In TCRdb, the 5' RACE reads were re-called with MiXCR into one record per CDR3 protein. The table records about 560,000 distinct CDR3 sequences, around a quarter of them present only once. The sample was also linked to a second study, of T cells of mothers and their children. This second study notes: Sequencing returned over 9.5 million TCR beta CDR3 reads per mother and about 3 million per child.

Source material: blood. This chain links TRBV24-1 with TRBJ2-3; D possibly uses TRBD1 or TRBD2 (5 bases each). The clonotype comes from a boy between 2 and 10 years old in good health. CDR3 in DNA: TGTGCCACCAGTGGACCGGGACCTTCGTTTCGCACAGATACGCAGTATTTT. This gives the protein CATSGPGPSFRTDTQYF.